The source of this T cell receptor beta chain is a study of blood T cell repertoires in COVID-19. Method: immunoSEQ multiplex PCR; TCRdb's copy keeps in-frame clones and lacks some. Of 150,000 to 200,000 clones in the sample, roughly nine tenths were seen once. CDR3 length: 18 amino acids. The germline V gene encodes CDR1 SGHTA and CDR2 FQGNSA. With V trimmed by 5 bases and J by 3 bases, 10 bases remained unmatched. The source is a man younger than 35 with acute or convalescent COVID-19. The sample comprised peripheral blood. The chain has TRBV7-2 and TRBJ2-6, with 10 positions matching TRBD2. The CDR3 coding sequence is TGTGCCAGCAGCCCGCCTAGCGGGGGTGCTTTTGGGGCCAACGTCCTGACTTTC. This codes for CASSPPSGGAFGANVLTF. The variable domain in full, with the rest retrieved from reference TRBV7-2 and TRBJ2-6, is GAGVSQSPSNKVTEKGKDVELRCDPISGHTALYWYRQSLGQGLEFLIYFQGNSAPDKSGLPSDRFSAERTGGSVSTLTIQRTQQEDSAVYLCASSPPSGGAFGANVLTFGAGSRLTVL.